The 24 T cell receptor beta chains reported below all come from one sample, sequenced in a study of T cell repertoires in cytomegalovirus infection. MiXCR was run by TCRdb on the reads, yielding one entry per CDR3 protein. The data hold 100,000 to 150,000 distinct CDR3 sequences, with almost 9% observed a single time. Sequenced: PBMCs. The receptors stem from a human donor in good health (CMV status not recorded). Some clones in this sample may be carry-over from other donors' samples.

This clonotype was detected many times. The chain joins TRBV7-2 to TRBJ2-1; D is possibly TRBD2 (7 bases). CDR1 SGHTA and CDR2 FQGNSA come from the germline V gene. The ends were cut back, 5 bases at V and 7 bases at J, with 18 bases in the middle. This CDR3 is built from 15 residues. The CDR3 loop is CASSRGRGGMNEQFF. The CDR3 nucleotides are TGTGCCAGCAGCCGGGGGAGGGGGGGGATGAATGAGCAGTTCTTC.

This clonotype has ten or more counts. The gene calls are TRBV9 and TRBJ1-1; 7 bases align to TRBD1. V lost 3 bases to trimming and J lost 4 bases; unmatched junction nucleotides: 6. CDR3 length equals 14 residues. Germline V CDR1 and CDR2: SGDLS, YYNGEE. The CDR3 region is CASSGETGLTEAFF. The CDR3 DNA sequence: TGTGCCAGCAGCGGCGAGACAGGGCTCACTGAAGCTTTCTTT.

This clonotype was detected a few times. CDR3: CSATYPGAGETQYF. Written as DNA, the CDR3 is TGCAGTGCTACATATCCGGGGGCTGGAGAGACCCAGTACTTC. The V gene is TRBV20-1, the J gene TRBJ2-5, with D perhaps assigned TRBD1 or TRBD2 (6 bases each). Per germline, CDR1 DFQATT and CDR2 SNEGSKA (reference sequence). V was cut by 4 bases and J by 4 bases, with 16 bases left in between. CDR3 length equals 14 residues.

This clonotype has at least ten counts. This rearrangement joins TRBV6-5 to TRBJ2-3; D ambiguous. Looked up from germline, CDR1 is MNHEY and CDR2 is SVGAGI. The CDR3 consists of 14 residues. Trimming shortened V by 4 bases and J by 0 bases, and 8 bases separated the two germline ends. The CDR3 region is CASSWVRSTDTQYF. Here the CDR3 DNA reads TGTGCCAGCAGTTGGGTCCGGAGCACAGATACGCAGTATTTT.

The table lists this clonotype with many counts. The chain uses TRBV4-2 and TRBJ1-5, with TRBD1 matching over 7 bases. This CDR3 has 16 amino acids. The V segment lost 0 bases and the J segment 7 bases; nucleotides outside the gene matches: 9. Germline V gives CDR1 LGHNA, CDR2 YNFKEQ. CDR3 bases: TGTGCCAGCAGCCAAGATTACCGAGGGGGCGGACAGCCCCAGCATTTT. This translates into CASSQDYRGGGQPQHF.

V usage is TRBV15 and J usage is TRBJ2-1, with a possible D match to TRBD2 (6 bases). The CDR3 extends over 13 amino acids. The V gene lost 0 bases and the J gene lost 8 bases, with 8 bases spanning the gap. CDR1 is LNHNV and CDR2 is YYDKDF in the germline V gene (reference sequence). The DNA of the CDR3 is TGTGCCACCAGCAGAGATCCGGGAGATGAGCAGTTCTTC. It is translated as CATSRDPGDEQFF.

J is TRBJ2-3 and V is TRBV7-9; possible D gene TRBD1, 5 bases. With 0 bases removed from V and 0 bases from J, the gap between germline ends came to 10 bases. CDR3 length: 16 residues. In germline, CDR1 is SEHNR, CDR2 FQNEAQ (reference sequence). In nucleotides, the CDR3 is TGTGCCAGCAGCTTAGCAAATGGACATAGCACAGATACGCAGTATTTT. Translating it yields CASSLANGHSTDTQYF.

This clonotype was observed at least ten times. The chain recombines TRBV18 with TRBJ1-1; D is unresolved. CDR3 length: 15 residues. CDR1 is KGHSH, CDR2 LQKENI, per germline. Trimming left V 6 bases short and J 1 base short, with 15 bases between. The CDR3 sequence is CASSTTRIGNTEAFF. CDR3 bases: TGTGCCAGCTCTACCACCCGGATCGGGAACACTGAAGCTTTCTTT.

At least ten counts were recorded for this clonotype. The rearrangement links TRBV28 to TRBJ2-7, with D unclear. V was clipped by 10 bases and J by 0 bases, with 19 bases between them. The CDR3 has 15 amino acids. Per the germline V gene, CDR1 is MDHEN and CDR2 is SYDVKM. The CDR3 coding sequence is TGTGCCACCCGCCGTTCTGTGGTAGCCTCCTACGAGCAGTACTTC. It encodes CATRRSVVASYEQYF.

This clonotype was seen ten or more times. CDR3 bases: TGTGCCAGCAGCTTAGCGTGGGGTGAGAATCAGCCCCAGCATTTT. It translates to CASSLAWGENQPQHF. The chain recombines TRBV7-2 with TRBJ1-5; no clear D gene. The CDR3 sequence is 15 residues long. Germline-derived CDR1 and CDR2 are SGHTA and FQGNSA. V was shortened by 0 bases and J by 4 bases, with 10 bases between the two germline ends. The full variable domain, its missing parts supplied by reference TRBV7-2 and TRBJ1-5, is GAGVSQSPSNKVTEKGKDVELRCDPISGHTALYWYRQSLGQGLEFLIYFQGNSAPDKSGLPSDRFSAERTGGSVSTLTIQRTQQEDSAVYLCASSLAWGENQPQHFGDGTRLSIL.

This clonotype was detected a few times. The J gene is TRBJ2-7, the V gene TRBV29-1; 9 positions agree with TRBD1. From germline, CDR1 is SQVTM and CDR2 ANQGSEA. CDR3 length: 15 residues. V gave up 7 bases and J gave up 0 bases; unmatched junction bases: 10. The CDR3 coding sequence is TGCAGCGCGCTAACCGGGACAGGGAACTCCTACGAGCAGTACTTC. This encodes CSALTGTGNSYEQYF.

This clonotype was seen repeatedly, ten times or more. In DNA form, the CDR3 reads TGTGCCAGCAGCTTAGGATATGGAAACACCATATATTTT. Translated, it gives CASSLGYGNTIYF. The chain links TRBV7-9 to TRBJ1-3; no reliable D call. Germline V gene data show CDR1 as SEHNR and CDR2 as FQNEAQ (reference sequence). V was pared by 1 base and J by 3 bases, with 4 bases between. This CDR3 region has 13 residues. Variable domain in full (rest from reference TRBV7-9 and TRBJ1-3): DTGVSQNPRHKITKRGQNVTFRCDPISEHNRLYWYRQTLGQGPEFLTYFQNEAQLEKSRLLSDRFSAERPKGSFSTLEIQRTEQGDSAMYLCASSLGYGNTIYFGEGSWLTVV.

The chain carries TRBV28 and TRBJ1-1, with 8 bases that match TRBD1. CDR1 is MDHEN, CDR2 SYDVKM, per germline. The J segment lost 9 bases and the V segment lost 3 bases, leaving 6 bases of the junction unmatched. The CDR3 covers 13 residues. In DNA form, the CDR3 reads TGTGCCAGCAGTTTGGACAGGGAATCTAAAGCTTTCTTT. Its protein is CASSLDRESKAFF.

This clonotype was counted many times. V is TRBV5-1 and J is TRBJ1-2; 7 bases fit TRBD1. Trimming at V came to 1 base and at J to 4 bases, leaving 10 bases not matched to a gene. This CDR3 contains 16 residues. CDR1 SGHRS and CDR2 YFSETQ come from the germline V gene. For the CDR3, the DNA is TGCGCCAGCAGCTTGAACTTCGGGGGACAGCCCTATGGCTACACCTTC. Translating gives CASSLNFGGQPYGYTF.

J is TRBJ2-5 and V is TRBV29-1; D gene unclear. The germline V and J ends were trimmed by 4 bases and 2 bases, with 8 bases remaining between them. The CDR3 sequence is 12 residues long. Germline CDR1 SQVTM, CDR2 ANQGSEA. For the CDR3, the DNA is TGCAGCGTTGGGGCAGGACAAGAGACCCAGTACTTC. As protein: CSVGAGQETQYF.

This clonotype was seen at least ten times. The J gene is TRBJ1-5, the V gene TRBV28; D is unclear. CDR3 length: 14 amino acids. The germline V and J ends were trimmed by 3 bases and 4 bases, with 10 bases remaining between them. CDR1 is MDHEN and CDR2 is SYDVKM in the germline V gene. The CDR3 reads CASSLAQSNQPQHF. Here the CDR3 DNA reads TGTGCCAGCAGTTTGGCACAGAGTAATCAGCCCCAGCATTTT.

This chain links TRBV2 with TRBJ2-2, with D possibly TRBD1 on 5 matching bases. The V gene lost 5 bases and the J gene lost 6 bases, with 7 bases spanning the gap. The CDR3 runs to 12 residues. Germline CDR1 reads SNHLY; CDR2 reads FYNNEI. CDR3 amino acids: CASSKQAGELFF. DNA of the CDR3: TGTGCCAGCAGTAAACAGGCCGGGGAGCTGTTTTTT.

The chain joins TRBV20-1 to TRBJ1-1; D perhaps matches TRBD1 (6 bases). V was clipped by 6 bases and J by 2 bases, with 13 bases between them. This CDR3 is 13 amino acids long. Germline values: CDR1 DFQATT, CDR2 SNEGSKA (reference sequence). The CDR3 protein is CSAPQGSNTEAFF. CDR3 in DNA: TGCAGTGCCCCACAGGGCTCCAACACTGAAGCTTTCTTT.

This clonotype has only a few counts. The chain joins TRBV2 to TRBJ2-7; the D gene is possibly TRBD2 (5 bases). V was shortened by 6 bases and J by 3 bases, with 12 bases between the two germline ends. CDR3 length: 13 amino acids. CDR1 and CDR2 from the germline V gene are SNHLY and FYNNEI. CDR3 protein: CASRPGEDYEQYF. CDR3 DNA: TGTGCCAGCAGGCCCGGGGAAGACTACGAGCAGTACTTC.

This clonotype was counted ten times or more. This sequence joins TRBV27 and TRBJ1-5; D is uncertain. With 2 bases removed from V and 1 base from J, the gap between germline ends came to 9 bases. CDR3 length: 15 amino acids. Per the germline V gene, CDR1 is MNHEY and CDR2 is SMNVEV (reference sequence). As DNA, the CDR3 is TGTGCCAGCAGTTTAATTTCGGGCAGCAATCAGCCCCAGCATTTT. It is translated as CASSLISGSNQPQHF.

The table lists this clonotype with many counts. The J gene is TRBJ2-7, the V gene TRBV7-8; D possibly corresponds to TRBD2 (7 bases). The CDR3 is made up of 15 amino acids. V gave up 5 bases and J gave up 3 bases, with 17 bases separating them. The germline CDR1 and CDR2 sequences are SGHVS and FQNEAQ. CDR3 protein: CASSALAGAVYEQYF. The CDR3 DNA reads as TGTGCCAGCAGCGCTCTCGCGGGGGCCGTCTACGAGCAGTACTTC. Supplemented by reference TRBV7-8 and TRBJ2-7, the full variable domain reads GAGVSQSPRYKVAKRGQDVALRCDPISGHVSLFWYQQALGQGPEFLTYFQNEAQLDKSGLPSDRFFAERPEGSVSTLKIQRTQQEDSAVYLCASSALAGAVYEQYFGPGTRLTVT.

The rearrangement uses TRBV7-4 and TRBJ2-1; D is unresolved. Deletions cut 3 bases from V and 4 bases from J, with 7 bases between. The CDR3 totals 13 residues. Germline-derived CDR1 and CDR2 are SGHVT and SQSDAQ. The CDR3 DNA reads as TGTGCCAGCAGCTTTCTAGGGTACAATGAGCAGTTCTTC. Protein: CASSFLGYNEQFF.

This clonotype was seen a few times. The V call is TRBV20-1, the J call TRBJ2-6, with D hard to call. The CDR3 runs 12 residues. Germline lookup yields CDR1 DFQATT and CDR2 SNEGSKA (reference sequence). CDR3 coding DNA: TGCGCCAGCCACTCTGGGGCCAACGTCCTGACTTTC. It yields the protein CASHSGANVLTF.

This clonotype showed up many times. This sequence joins TRBV28 and TRBJ2-7, with 12 nucleotides matching TRBD2. CDR1 and CDR2 from the germline V gene are MDHEN and SYDVKM. V lost 6 bases, J lost 2 bases, and 5 bases stayed unmatched. The CDR3 consists of 15 residues. Written as DNA, the CDR3 is TGTGCCAGCAGCGCACTAGCGGGGGGCGCCTACGAGCAGTACTTC. It encodes CASSALAGGAYEQYF.